A selection of T cell receptor beta chains follows, all from one sample in a study of cytomegalovirus exposure and HLA in healthy donors. Here immunoSEQ multiplex PCR was the method, and the copy in TCRdb shows in-frame clones only, minus some. There are approximately 180,000 clones in the sample; around nine tenths occur only once, and more than 1.2% lies in the top ten. Specimen: PBMCs. The receptors were gathered from a woman aged 25 to 39 in good health and CMV-seronegative. Each CDR3 is given with its conserved first and last residue. Expanded clones are given a class, and other clones once, few, many or no size at all.

>NA|TRBV19|TRBJ1-3
CASMEIGGNTIYF
>NA|TRBV5-1|TRBJ1-1
CASSSVTGPTEAFF
>once|TRBV5-4|TRBJ2-2
CASSPLGQGSNTGELFF
>NA|TRBV4-3|TRBJ1-6
CASSQGGTGASPLHF
>NA|TRBV9|TRBJ1-2
CASSPVGDRANGYTF
>NA|TRBV15|TRBJ2-4
CATRPGVLNIQYF
>NA|TRBV9|TRBJ2-2
CASSVESGAVGELFF
>NA|TRBV5-4|TRBJ2-3
CASSLRAGADTDTQYF
>NA|TRBV6-5|TRBJ2-2
CASGGAGPEAGELFF
>once|TRBV5-4|TRBJ1-6
CASSRDREPSPLHF
>once|TRBV5-6|TRBJ1-6
CASSYGGSSYNSPLHF
>NA|TRBV6-5|TRBJ1-4
CASYGQGKKLFF
>NA|TRBV7-6|TRBJ1-4
CASSFQGGDEKLFF
>NA|TRBV19|TRBJ1-1
CASSVGLFEAFF
>NA|TRBV7-6|TRBJ2-2
CASSLFQGATGNTGELFF
>once|TRBV19|TRBJ1-4
CASTSYENEKLFF
>once|TRBV6-1|TRBJ1-2
CASSQLGGSNYGYTF
>NA|TRBV7-2|TRBJ2-1
CASSGSGTRWYNEQFF
>NA|TRBV7-7|TRBJ2-1
CASSPGTGAYNEQFF
>NA|TRBV29-1|TRBJ2-1
CSVSQKSTNEQFF
>NA|TRBV6-5|TRBJ2-1
CASKRDRSNNEQFF
>NA|TRBV7-9|TRBJ2-1
CASSFTLADNEQFF
>NA|TRBV5-1|TRBJ2-5
CASSLRGIQETQYF
>NA|TRBV13|TRBJ1-1
CASSLLTGNTEAFF
>NA|TRBV7-6|TRBJ2-1
CASTKFGGDEQFF
>NA|TRBV6-6|TRBJ1-1
CASRPGGGKNTEAFF
>NA|TRBV2|TRBJ1-2
CASNTGVGNYGYTF
>NA|TRBV29-1|TRBJ2-1
CSVESEYNEQFF
>NA|TRBV10-3|TRBJ2-2
CAISKPGQLSGELFF
>NA|TRBV4-1|TRBJ1-2
CASSQPDLTKDGYTF
>NA|TRBV7-2|TRBJ2-6
CASSLGGQGALSGANVLTF